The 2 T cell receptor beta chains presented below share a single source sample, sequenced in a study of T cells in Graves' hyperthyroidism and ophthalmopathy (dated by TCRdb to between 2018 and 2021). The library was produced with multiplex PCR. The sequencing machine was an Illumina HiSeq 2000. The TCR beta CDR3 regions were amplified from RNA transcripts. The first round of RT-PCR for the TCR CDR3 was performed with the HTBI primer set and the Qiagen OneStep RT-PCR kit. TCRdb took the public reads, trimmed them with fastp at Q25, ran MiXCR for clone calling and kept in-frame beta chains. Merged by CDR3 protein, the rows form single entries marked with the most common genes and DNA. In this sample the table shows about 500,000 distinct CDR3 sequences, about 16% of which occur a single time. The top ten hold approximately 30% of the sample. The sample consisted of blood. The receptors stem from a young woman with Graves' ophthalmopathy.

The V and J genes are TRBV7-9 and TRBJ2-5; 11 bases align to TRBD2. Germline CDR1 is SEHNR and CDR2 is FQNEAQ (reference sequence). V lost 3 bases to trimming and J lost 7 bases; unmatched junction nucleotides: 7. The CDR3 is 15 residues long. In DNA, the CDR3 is TGTGCCAGCAGCTTGAACACCGGGACTAGCGGGACCCAGTACTTC. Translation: CASSLNTGTSGTQYF.

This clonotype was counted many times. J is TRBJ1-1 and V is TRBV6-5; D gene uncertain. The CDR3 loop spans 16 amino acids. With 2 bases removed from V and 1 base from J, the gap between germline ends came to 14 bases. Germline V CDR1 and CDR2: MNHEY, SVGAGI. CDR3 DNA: TGTGCCAGCAGTTACACCACGGCAGCCCGGAACACTGAAGCTTTCTTT. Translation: CASSYTTAARNTEAFF.